This record looks at one T cell receptor beta chain sequence and its context. Its specificity is not known. Carried by the TCR beta cDNA libraries were unique molecular identifiers. Using its own MiXCR run on the PCR reads, TCRdb lists one record per CDR3 protein. The table lists hundreds of thousands of distinct CDR3 sequences, 55% to 70% of them singletons, with 11% in the top ten. This sample was taken from a study of post-analysis software for immune sequencing data. Study-level findings and limits: Relative to controls, patients with multiple sclerosis showed significantly lower normalized Chao1 diversity.

The origin of this receptor is a girl aged 2 to 10 with multiple sclerosis. Sequenced input: blood.

As DNA, the CDR3 is TGTGCCAGCAGCCTAGAGGTCGCGGGAGGGGGTTTGAATGAGCAGTTCTTC. Translated, it gives CASSLEVAGGGLNEQFF. This rearrangement joins TRBV7-9 to TRBJ2-1; TRBD2 matches at 9 bases. This CDR3 spans 17 amino acids. The V segment lost 5 bases and the J segment 7 bases; nucleotides outside the gene matches: 15. Germline values: CDR1 SEHNR, CDR2 FQNEAQ (reference sequence).